Listed below are T cell receptor beta chains from one sample, sequenced in a study of blood T cell repertoires in COVID-19. TCRdb keeps only in-frame clones here, not all; method: immunoSEQ multiplex PCR. The sample has 250,000 to 400,000 clones; 85% are singletons. The sequencing input was PBMCs or T cells enriched from blood (not recorded which). These receptors all stem from a woman in her twenties or thirties who had been exposed to COVID-19. The CDR3 runs from the conserved cysteine through the conserved F or W. A D gene is named only where the DNA matches it firmly. Not every row has a clone size; where given, it reads once, few, many or a size class.

J: TRBJ1-2; length: 13; V: TRBV3-1/TRBV3-2; size: -; D: TRBD1; CDR3: CASSTGTGGGYTF; DNA: TGTGCCAGCAGCACCGGGACAGGGGGTGGCTACACCTTC
J: TRBJ2-7; length: 15; V: TRBV5-4; size: -; D: TRBD1; CDR3: CASSLGQGASYEQYF; DNA: TGTGCCAGCAGCTTGGGACAGGGGGCATCCTACGAGCAGTACTTC
J: TRBJ2-7; length: 15; V: TRBV2; size: -; D: TRBD1; CDR3: CASSPGQGFSYEQYF; DNA: TGTGCCAGCAGCCCCGGACAGGGATTCTCCTACGAGCAGTACTTC
J: TRBJ2-5; length: 14; V: TRBV5-4; size: -; D: TRBD2; CDR3: CASRLTSGGETQYF; DNA: TGTGCCAGCAGGCTGACTAGCGGGGGAGAGACCCAGTACTTC
J: TRBJ1-2; length: 16; V: TRBV7-2; size: -; D: TRBD1; CDR3: CASSDSGTGGDYGYTF; DNA: TGTGCCAGCAGCGATTCCGGGACAGGGGGCGACTATGGCTACACCTTC
J: TRBJ1-2; length: 16; V: TRBV4-1; size: -; D: -; CDR3: CASSQDGRLGDYGYTF; DNA: TGCGCCAGCAGCCAAGACGGGAGGTTGGGCGACTATGGCTACACCTTC
J: TRBJ2-3; length: 12; V: TRBV7-3; size: -; D: -; CDR3: CASSPNGDTQYF; DNA: TGTGCCAGCAGCCCGAACGGGGATACGCAGTATTTT
J: TRBJ1-2; length: 15; V: TRBV15; size: -; D: -; CDR3: CATSLDRLGRGGYTF; DNA: TGTGCCACCAGCCTGGACCGGTTAGGAAGGGGTGGCTACACCTTC
J: TRBJ2-1; length: 14; V: TRBV28; size: -; D: TRBD1; CDR3: CASSQDRGLNEQFF; DNA: TGTGCCAGCAGTCAAGACAGGGGGCTCAATGAGCAGTTCTTC
J: TRBJ2-2; length: 17; V: TRBV9; size: -; D: TRBD1; CDR3: CASSASGTGVGAGELFF; DNA: TGTGCCAGCAGCGCATCCGGGACAGGGGTTGGTGCCGGGGAGCTGTTTTTT
J: TRBJ1-5; length: 16; V: TRBV28; size: -; D: -; CDR3: CASYRTGTLFNQPQHF; DNA: TGTGCCAGCTATCGTACCGGGACATTATTCAATCAGCCCCAGCATTTT
J: TRBJ2-5; length: 14; V: TRBV5-6; size: many; D: TRBD1; CDR3: CASSLGTGSETQYF; DNA: TGTGCCAGCAGCTTGGGGACAGGGTCAGAGACCCAGTACTTC
J: TRBJ2-1; length: 14; V: TRBV9; size: -; D: -; CDR3: CASSVSGSPDEQFF; DNA: TGTGCCAGCAGCGTGAGCGGGTCCCCCGATGAGCAGTTCTTC
J: TRBJ2-1; length: 16; V: TRBV5-1; size: -; D: TRBD2; CDR3: CASSPLTSASYNEQFF; DNA: TGCGCCAGCAGCCCTCTGACTAGCGCGTCCTACAATGAGCAGTTCTTC